A selection of T cell receptor beta chains follows, all from one sample in a study of T cell repertoires in ileal Crohn's disease. Assay used: immunoSEQ multiplex PCR; TCRdb lists only in-frame clones, some missing. The profile shows about 60,000 clones, roughly nine tenths of them singletons. Sequenced: ileal tissue. These receptors all come from an adult with Crohn's disease. CDR3s include the opening cysteine and the closing phenylalanine or tryptophan. D genes are given only for firm matches. Size values are once, few and many counts, or a class for expanded clones, and some rows have none.

J,D,size,V,CDR3,DNA
TRBJ1-6,TRBD1,NA,TRBV5-4,CASSSDQRQGRSSPLHF,TGTGCCAGCAGCTCGGACCAGAGACAGGGGAGAAGTTCACCCCTCCACTTT
TRBJ2-6,NA,NA,TRBV5-1,CASTGDSGANVLTF,TGCGCCAGCACAGGGGACTCTGGGGCCAACGTCCTGACTTTC
TRBJ1-1,NA,once,TRBV2,CASSVGQNTEAFF,TGTGCCAGCAGTGTGGGACAGAACACTGAAGCTTTCTTT
TRBJ2-7,NA,NA,TRBV18,CASSRRGSSYEQYF,TGTGCCAGCTCCCGGCGAGGGTCCTCCTACGAGCAGTACTTC
TRBJ2-1,TRBD2,once,TRBV29-1,CSPRRGLADYNEQFF,TGCAGCCCGCGCCGAGGACTAGCGGACTACAATGAGCAGTTCTTC
TRBJ2-7,TRBD1,NA,TRBV30,CAWSNSGTGKDEQYF,TGTGCCTGGAGTAACTCCGGGACAGGGAAGGACGAGCAGTACTTC
TRBJ2-2,NA,NA,TRBV5-6,CASSLQVGSTGELFF,TGTGCCAGCAGCTTGCAGGTCGGCAGCACCGGGGAGCTGTTTTTT
TRBJ1-1,NA,NA,TRBV2,CASSEAYTGSPEAFF,TGTGCCAGCAGTGAAGCGTACACAGGCTCCCCTGAAGCTTTCTTT
TRBJ1-2,NA,NA,TRBV16,CASSQSRGGGYTF,TGTGCCAGCAGCCAATCCCGGGGGGGTGGCTACACCTTC
TRBJ1-2,NA,NA,TRBV2,CASSAVLNNYGYTF,TGTGCCAGCAGTGCAGTCCTTAACAACTATGGCTACACCTTC
TRBJ1-1,NA,once,TRBV29-1,CSVVQLNTEAFF,TGCAGCGTTGTACAGCTGAACACTGAAGCTTTCTTT
TRBJ2-1,TRBD1,once,TRBV5-1,CASSNGQGANEQFF,TGCGCCAGCAGCAACGGACAGGGGGCGAATGAGCAGTTCTTC
TRBJ2-2,TRBD1,NA,TRBV7-9,CASSLGQGASGELFF,TGTGCCAGCAGCTTAGGACAGGGGGCGTCCGGGGAGCTGTTTTTT
TRBJ2-5,NA,NA,TRBV28,CASRYRWAQYF,TGTGCCAGCAGGTACAGGTGGGCCCAGTACTTC
TRBJ1-4,TRBD1,once,TRBV4-1,CASRRTGTGGTNEKLFF,TGCGCCAGCAGACGTACCGGGACAGGGGGGACTAATGAAAAACTGTTTTTT
TRBJ2-3,TRBD2,NA,TRBV5-1,CASSLVAAGKTDTQYF,TGCGCCAGCAGCTTGGTTGCAGCGGGGAAGACAGATACGCAGTATTTT
TRBJ2-1,TRBD2,NA,TRBV6-5,CASSYLNGGAYNEQFF,TGTGCCAGCAGTTACCTTAACGGGGGGGCCTACAATGAGCAGTTCTTC
TRBJ2-5,NA,NA,TRBV19,CASGVGMETQYF,TGTGCCAGCGGGGTCGGGATGGAGACCCAGTACTTC
TRBJ1-2,NA,NA,TRBV27,CASSLGEAGTVYGYTF,TGTGCCAGCAGTTTGGGGGAGGCCGGCACCGTTTATGGCTACACCTTC
TRBJ2-5,TRBD1,NA,TRBV28,CASRSGQGSETQYF,TGTGCCAGCAGGTCTGGACAGGGAAGCGAGACCCAGTACTTC
TRBJ2-3,TRBD2,NA,TRBV6-4,CASSGQAGGADTQYF,TGTGCCAGCAGTGGCCAAGCGGGAGGTGCAGATACGCAGTATTTT
TRBJ2-3,NA,NA,TRBV29-1,CSVDAQLTDTQYF,TGCAGCGTTGATGCACAGCTCACAGATACGCAGTATTTT
TRBJ1-6,NA,NA,TRBV4-2,CASSQDPSRRGSSYNSPLHF,TGTGCCAGCAGCCAAGATCCTTCTAGGCGAGGCTCATCCTATAATTCACCCCTCCACTTT
TRBJ1-2,TRBD1,NA,TRBV4-2,CASSQGQLRGHGYTF,TGTGCCAGCAGCCAAGGACAACTCAGGGGGCATGGCTACACCTTC
TRBJ1-1,NA,NA,TRBV19,CASSLRAGVNTEAFF,TGTGCCAGTAGCCTCCGAGCAGGGGTGAACACTGAAGCTTTCTTT
TRBJ2-2,NA,once,TRBV2,CASSDEGNGELFF,TGTGCCAGCAGTGACGAGGGAAACGGGGAGCTGTTTTTT
TRBJ1-2,TRBD1,NA,TRBV5-8,CASSFDTGVHGYTF,TGTGCCAGCAGCTTTGATACAGGGGTCCATGGCTACACCTTC